This passage covers 27 T cell receptor beta chains from one sample sequenced in a study of cytotoxic CD8 clonotypes in ibrutinib-treated CLL (dated by TCRdb to the early 2020s). The time point label, as the study defines it: roughly 12 months on ibrutinib. Library generation was performed with the immunoSEQ multiplex PCR assay. The clones in this table, taken by TCRdb from immuneACCESS, are in-frame only. Not every clone is retained; where verified, under half of the shortfall comes from an unresolved V gene, and the cause of the rest is unknown. The sample table contains 200,000 to 250,000 clones; only one count was recorded for 70% to 75% of them. Of the sample, 5.5% to 6% is held by the ten largest clones. The sample here was PBMCs, taken after 12 months of ibrutinib treatment. Receptors originate from a human donor with chronic lymphocytic leukemia.

This chain connects TRBV28 to TRBJ1-2; D unclear. The CDR3 is 13 residues long. Deletions cut 6 bases from V and 4 bases from J, with 12 bases between. CDR1 and CDR2 (germline): MDHEN, SYDVKM. CDR3: CASSLTVSYGYTF. CDR3 coding DNA: TGTGCCAGCAGCCTAACGGTTAGCTATGGCTACACCTTC.

A single count supports this clone. The rearrangement uses TRBV9 and TRBJ2-5; TRBD1 aligns across 8 bases. The CDR3 consists of 15 residues. Trimming cost V 4 bases and J 2 bases; bases outside gene matches: 7. Germline V gene lookup returns CDR1 SGDLS and CDR2 YYNGEE. The CDR3 here is CASSLRTGTQETQYF. CDR3 DNA: TGTGCCAGCAGCCTCCGGACAGGGACTCAAGAGACCCAGTACTTC.

The J gene is TRBJ2-7, the V gene TRBV5-1; D remains unclear. CDR1 and CDR2 (germline): SGHRS, YFSETQ. Trimming removed 0 bases from V and 0 bases from J, with 7 bases in between. CDR3 size: 14 residues. CDR3 amino acids: CASSLDKSSYEQYF. The CDR3 nucleotides read TGCGCCAGCAGCTTGGACAAAAGCTCCTACGAGCAGTACTTC. The variable domain in full, with the rest retrieved from reference TRBV5-1 and TRBJ2-7, is KAGVTQTPRYLIKTRGQQVTLSCSPISGHRSVSWYQQTPGQGLQFLFEYFSETQRNKGNFPGRFSGRQFSNSRSEMNVSTLELGDSALYLCASSLDKSSYEQYFGPGTRLTVT.

This chain joins TRBV7-2 and TRBJ1-4; a possible D gene is TRBD1 (6 bases). Trimming cost V 0 bases and J 8 bases, with 10 bases left between them. CDR1 and CDR2 from the germline V gene are SGHTA and FQGNSA. This CDR3 has 14 amino acids. The DNA for the CDR3 is TGTGCCAGCAGCTTAGCGGGGGCGGGGGAAAAACTGTTTTTT. This sequence encodes CASSLAGAGEKLFF.

The CDR3 loop reads CASTRTEGDTQYF. CDR3 nucleotides: TGTGCCAGCACCCGTACTGAGGGAGATACGCAGTATTTT. The chain recombines TRBV7-8 with TRBJ2-3, with D possibly being TRBD2 (5 bases). Trimming cost V 7 bases and J 5 bases, with 13 bases left between them. Germline-derived CDR1 and CDR2 are SGHVS and FQNEAQ. The CDR3 has 13 amino acids.

The chain combines TRBV7-2 with TRBJ2-1; 11 nucleotides align to TRBD2. Germline CDR1 is SGHTA and CDR2 is FQGNSA. Trimming cost V 5 bases and J 10 bases; bases outside gene matches: 10. The CDR3 runs to 15 residues. The CDR3 DNA is TGTGCCAGCAGCCACTTAGCGGGAGGGCGAGAGGAGCAGTTCTTC. This gives the protein CASSHLAGGREEQFF.

This sequence joins TRBV5-8 and TRBJ2-5, with D possibly being TRBD1 (6 bases). Trimming pared 4 bases from V and 4 bases from J, leaving 23 bases between. Germline V gives CDR1 SGHTS, CDR2 YDEGEE. The CDR3 has 17 amino acids. The CDR3 region has the DNA TGTGCCAGCAGCCACGGGCAGGGGCCTTCCTTAAGAGAGACCCAGTACTTC. It yields the protein CASSHGQGPSLRETQYF. Full variable domain (missing parts from reference TRBV5-8 and TRBJ2-5): EAGVTQSPTHLIKTRGQQATLRCSPISGHTSVYWYQQALGLGLQFLLWYDEGEERNRGNFPPRFSGRQFPNYSSELNVNALELEDSALYLCASSHGQGPSLRETQYFGPGTRLLVL.

This clone was found once. CDR3 amino acids: CAWSWGSSSGNTIYF. The CDR3 DNA is TGTGCCTGGAGTTGGGGGAGCAGCTCTGGAAACACCATATATTTT. This rearrangement joins TRBV30 to TRBJ1-3; D perhaps matches TRBD1 (5 bases). The V and J ends lost 2 bases and 0 bases respectively, with 11 bases between them. Germline V gives CDR1 GTSNPN, CDR2 SVGIG (reference sequence). The CDR3 sequence is 15 residues long.

The chain recombines TRBV9 with TRBJ2-1, with 9 nucleotides matching TRBD2. The trim removed 7 bases at V and 9 bases at J, leaving 5 bases unmatched. The CDR3 consists of 12 residues. Germline loops: CDR1 SGDLS, CDR2 YYNGEE. CDR3 nucleotide sequence: TGTGCCAGCGGGGCGGGAGGGTCTGAGCAGTTCTTC. Amino acid sequence: CASGAGGSEQFF.

This clone came up once. V and J are TRBV11-3 and TRBJ2-3; the D gene is possibly TRBD1 (7 bases). Germline values: CDR1 SGHNT, CDR2 YENEEA. V lost 3 bases, J lost 0 bases, and 10 bases lay in between. The CDR3 is made up of 15 amino acids. The CDR3 sequence: CASSLEGASTDTQYF. The CDR3 DNA sequence: TGTGCCAGCAGCTTGGAGGGGGCGAGCACAGATACGCAGTATTTT.

For the CDR3, the DNA is TGTGCCAGCTCACCACCGGACGGCAGGGATACGCAGTATTTT. It is translated as CASSPPDGRDTQYF. The rearrangement uses TRBV18 and TRBJ2-3; D ambiguous. CDR1 and CDR2 (germline): KGHSH, LQKENI. This CDR3 is 14 amino acids long. V was clipped by 0 bases and J by 6 bases, with 10 bases between them.

The chain couples TRBV13 to TRBJ2-1; D unclear. The CDR3 extends over 11 amino acids. The V gene's germline CDR1 is PRHDT and CDR2 FYEKMQ (reference sequence). V was cut by 3 bases and J by 9 bases, with 6 bases left in between. This CDR3 is CASSLYSEQFF. CDR3 nucleotide sequence: TGTGCCAGCAGCTTGTATAGTGAGCAGTTCTTC.

V gene TRBV4-2 combines with J gene TRBJ1-5; no definite D call. The germline gives CDR1 LGHNA, CDR2 YNFKEQ. The CDR3 loop spans 16 amino acids. Trimming left V 0 bases short and J 2 bases short, with 11 bases between. CDR3 in DNA: TGTGCCAGCAGCCAAGAAGGAGGGAAGGGCAATCAGCCCCAGCATTTT. As protein: CASSQEGGKGNQPQHF.

The genes are TRBV27 and TRBJ2-7; TRBD2 aligns across 9 bases. V lost 2 bases to trimming and J lost 4 bases; unmatched junction nucleotides: 6. The CDR3 loop spans 15 amino acids. CDR1 is MNHEY and CDR2 is SMNVEV in the germline V gene (reference sequence). This chain's CDR3 is CASSLVASGKYEQYF. The CDR3 DNA is TGTGCCAGCAGTTTAGTGGCTAGCGGGAAGTACGAGCAGTACTTC.

The genes are TRBV19 and TRBJ2-2, with D uncertain. In germline, CDR1 is LNHDA, CDR2 SQIVND (reference sequence). V shed 7 bases and J shed 6 bases, with 9 bases lying between them. The CDR3 spans 12 residues. The CDR3 sequence is CASTSRAGELFF. In DNA, the CDR3 is TGTGCCAGTACGAGCCGGGCCGGGGAGCTGTTTTTT. Combining the CDR3 with reference TRBV19 and TRBJ2-2 gives the whole variable domain DGGITQSPKYLFRKEGQNVTLSCEQNLNHDAMYWYRQDPGQGLRLIYYSQIVNDFQKGDIAEGYSVSREKKESFPLTVTSAQKNPTAFYLCASTSRAGELFFGEGSRLTVL.

J is TRBJ1-6 and V is TRBV9, with a weak D call TRBD1 (6 bases). CDR3 length equals 16 residues. V lost 4 bases, J lost 10 bases, and 21 bases lay in between. CDR1 SGDLS and CDR2 YYNGEE come from the germline V gene. In DNA form, the CDR3 reads TGTGCCAGCAGCAAACGCAGGGGAAGTATCAACTCACCCCTCCACTTT. Encoded protein: CASSKRRGSINSPLHF.

The CDR3 sequence: CASSTKQGGDEQYF. In nucleotides, the CDR3 is TGTGCCAGTAGCACAAAACAGGGAGGGGACGAGCAGTACTTC. The J gene is TRBJ2-7, the V gene TRBV19; D is possibly TRBD2 (7 bases). The V gene's germline CDR1 is LNHDA and CDR2 SQIVND (reference sequence). The CDR3 has 14 amino acids. Trimming cost V 6 bases and J 5 bases, with 17 bases left between them.

This clone was observed a single time. The chain couples TRBV27 to TRBJ2-3, with a possible D match to TRBD2 (7 bases). The CDR3 length is 15 residues. Germline V lookup: CDR1 MNHEY, CDR2 SMNVEV (reference sequence). Between the trimmed V and J ends, which lost 6 bases and 1 base, there was a span of 14 bases. DNA of the CDR3: TGTGCCAGCAGCCGAGGGGGGGTTCGCACAGATACGCAGTATTTT. Translating it yields CASSRGGVRTDTQYF.

The chain carries TRBV5-1 and TRBJ2-3; a possible D gene is TRBD2 (6 bases). From germline, CDR1 is SGHRS and CDR2 YFSETQ. V lost 7 bases and J 2 bases, leaving 14 bases between the germline ends. The CDR3 extends over 14 amino acids. In DNA, the CDR3 is TGCGCCAGCGCGGGACTGGGCCTCACAGATACGCAGTATTTT. Amino acid sequence: CASAGLGLTDTQYF.

The chain carries TRBV19 and TRBJ1-5; D unclear. V lost 3 bases to trimming and J lost 1 base, with 16 bases between them. CDR3 length: 17 residues. In germline, CDR1 is LNHDA, CDR2 SQIVND (reference sequence). CDR3 coding DNA: TGTGCCAGTAGTATCCCCATGGGGAGGAGGAGCAATCAGCCCCAGCATTTT. Translation: CASSIPMGRRSNQPQHF.

This chain joins TRBV11-1 and TRBJ2-1; D could derive from TRBD1 or TRBD2 (5 bases each). The germline V gene encodes CDR1 SGHAT and CDR2 FQDESV (reference sequence). The CDR3 is made up of 14 amino acids. Trimming took 3 bases from V and 5 from J, leaving 11 bases between them. CDR3 amino acids: CASSLGPTNNEQFF. The CDR3 DNA sequence: TGTGCCAGCAGCTTGGGACCCACGAACAATGAGCAGTTCTTC.

J is TRBJ2-6 and V is TRBV13; 7 positions match TRBD1. The germline gives CDR1 PRHDT, CDR2 FYEKMQ (reference sequence). The CDR3 extends over 16 amino acids. V lost 4 bases and J lost 1; bases outside the gene matches: 4. The DNA for the CDR3 is TGTGCCAGCAGCTCTACGACAGGGTCTGGGGCCAACGTCCTGACTTTC. Residues: CASSSTTGSGANVLTF.

CDR3 region: CASSQDMSLSSGRYDTQYF. The CDR3 DNA sequence: TGCGCCAGCAGCCAAGATATGTCCCTTTCTAGCGGGAGATACGATACGCAGTATTTT. The J gene is TRBJ2-3, the V gene TRBV4-3; 10 nucleotides agree with TRBD2. CDR1 LGHNA and CDR2 YSLEER come from the germline V gene. The V segment lost 0 bases and the J segment 6 bases; nucleotides outside the gene matches: 15. The CDR3 is made up of 19 amino acids.

The chain combines TRBV6-1 with TRBJ1-1, with D maybe TRBD1 (6 bases). V was shortened by 5 bases and J by 3 bases, with 16 bases between the two germline ends. This CDR3 comprises 15 residues. The germline V gene encodes CDR1 MNHNS and CDR2 SASEGT. In DNA form, the CDR3 reads TGTGCCAGCAGTCCAATTGGGGGCGTGGACACTGAAGCTTTCTTT. As protein: CASSPIGGVDTEAFF.

This chain joins TRBV28 and TRBJ1-1, with D possibly matching TRBD1 (5 bases). V was pared by 7 bases and J by 1 base, with 7 bases between. This CDR3 comprises 12 residues. Germline V CDR1 and CDR2: MDHEN, SYDVKM. CDR3 bases: TGTGCCAGCACCGACAGGAACACTGAAGCTTTCTTT. It specifies CASTDRNTEAFF.

This clone was detected a few times. This chain connects TRBV27 to TRBJ1-1; D remains ambiguous. CDR1 is MNHEY and CDR2 is SMNVEV in the germline V gene (reference sequence). V was pared by 5 bases and J by 3 bases, with 10 bases between. The CDR3 sequence is 13 residues long. CDR3 in amino acids: CASSKSRDTEAFF. The DNA of the CDR3 is TGTGCCAGCAGTAAATCCAGAGACACTGAAGCTTTCTTT.

The V call is TRBV5-1, the J call TRBJ2-1; TRBD2 matches at 13 bases. The J segment lost 13 bases and the V segment lost 3 bases, leaving 4 bases of the junction unmatched. Germline V lookup: CDR1 SGHRS, CDR2 YFSETQ. The CDR3 contains 13 residues. CDR3 DNA sequence: TGCGCCAGCAGCTCCGGGACTAGCGGGACCCAGTTCTTC. Encoded protein: CASSSGTSGTQFF. Using reference TRBV5-1 and TRBJ2-1 for the parts outside the CDR3, the full variable domain is KAGVTQTPRYLIKTRGQQVTLSCSPISGHRSVSWYQQTPGQGLQFLFEYFSETQRNKGNFPGRFSGRQFSNSRSEMNVSTLELGDSALYLCASSSGTSGTQFFGPGTRLTVL.